This T cell receptor (beta chain) was sequenced in a study of cytomegalovirus exposure and HLA in healthy donors. Overall study findings and caveats: The authors confirmed in vitro that three CMV-associated chains were specific for CMV antigens. Presence/absence results assume similar sequencing depth per donor, which may not hold. Usually a TCR sequence was rare, but some public TCRs were found in many donors.

Concerning this clone itself: Its antigen is unidentified.

PCR involved 60 Vbeta and 13 Jbeta primers. Sequenced by immunoSEQ multiplex PCR; TCRdb stores in-frame clones only, minus some. The sample comprises under 150,000 clones, around four fifths of which are singletons, and roughly 2.5% rests with the top ten. The CDR3 loop spans 15 amino acids. Germline V lookup: CDR1 SGHTA, CDR2 FQGTGA. The V end was cut by 0 bases, the J end by 4 bases, with 12 bases between. The V gene is TRBV7-3, the J gene TRBJ1-1; a weak D match, TRBD1 (5 bases). The source of this sequence is a boy aged 2 to 10 in good health and CMV-seronegative. The sample taken for sequencing was PBMCs. CDR3 nucleotide sequence: TGTGCCAGCAGCTTAACTACAGGCTCGGCCACTGAAGCTTTCTTT. Translated: CASSLTTGSATEAFF.